Detailed here is one TCR beta chain. The data are from a study of blood T cell repertoires in COVID-19. V gave up 0 bases and J gave up 6 bases, with 12 bases separating them. The germline CDR1 and CDR2 sequences are SGHTA and FQGTGA. The CDR3 has 15 amino acids. Sequenced by immunoSEQ multiplex PCR; TCRdb stores in-frame clones only, minus some. The repertoire holds about 220,000 clones, with roughly 85% as singletons. This clonotype originated in a woman in her sixties or seventies with COVID-19, enrolled during active disease. The chain links TRBV7-3 to TRBJ2-1, with D possibly TRBD2 on 6 matching bases. The sample was peripheral blood. CDR3 sequence (DNA): TGTGCCAGCAGCTTAACGGGGCAGGGAGGCAATGAGCAGTTCTTC. Translating it yields CASSLTGQGGNEQFF.